These 8 T cell receptor beta chains were all obtained from the same sample, sequenced in a study of shared clonotypes between healthy human individuals. Generated by immunoSEQ multiplex PCR, the TCRdb table keeps only in-frame clones and is missing some. Of some 2,500,000 clones listed, 93% are singletons. The sequenced sample consisted of naive CD4+ T cells from PBMCs. Stated subset: CD45RA+ positively selected. Receptors were obtained from a man aged 18 to 29 in good health. Some clones in this sample may be carry-over from other donors' samples.

The chain uses TRBV5-1 and TRBJ2-3; unclear D gene. V lost 3 bases to trimming and J lost 0 bases, with 11 bases between them. Germline V gives CDR1 SGHRS, CDR2 YFSETQ. This CDR3 comprises 15 residues. The CDR3 spells CASSSPTASTDTQYF. CDR3 sequence (DNA): TGCGCCAGCAGCTCCCCAACGGCTAGCACAGATACGCAGTATTTT.

This clone was observed a handful of times. This sample includes further DNA sequences coding for the same CDR3. The V call is TRBV7-3, the J call TRBJ1-1, with D possibly matching TRBD1 (5 bases). Germline values: CDR1 SGHTA, CDR2 FQGTGA. V shed 5 bases and J shed 1 base, with 8 bases lying between them. The CDR3 runs 13 residues. In nucleotides, the CDR3 is TGTGCCAGCAGCCCAACAGGGAACACTGAAGCTTTCTTT. It codes for CASSPTGNTEAFF. Combining the CDR3 with reference TRBV7-3 and TRBJ1-1 gives the whole variable domain GAGVSQTPSNKVTEKGKYVELRCDPISGHTALYWYRQSLGQGPEFLIYFQGTGAADDSGLPNDRFFAVRPEGSVSTLKIQRTERGDSAVYLCASSPTGNTEAFFGQGTRLTVV.

Notes on this clone: Other DNA sequences from this sample encode an identical CDR3 as well. This chain joins TRBV7-2 and TRBJ2-3, with unresolved D. CDR1 and CDR2 (germline): SGHTA, FQGNSA. This CDR3 has 13 residues. Trimming took off 1 base at V and 2 bases at J, with 4 bases between the two ends. The CDR3: CASSLELTDTQYF. DNA of the CDR3: TGTGCCAGCAGCTTAGAACTCACAGATACGCAGTATTTT.

A word on this clone: The sample carries other DNA sequences with the same CDR3. The rearrangement uses TRBV18 and TRBJ2-7, with unresolved D. Trimming removed 0 bases at V and 1 base at J, with 4 bases between. This CDR3 has 13 amino acids. CDR1 and CDR2 from the germline V gene are KGHSH and LQKENI. The CDR3 reads CASSPPLSYEQYF. The CDR3 nucleotides read TGTGCCAGCTCACCACCTCTATCCTACGAGCAGTACTTC. The full variable domain, in which reference TRBV18 and TRBJ2-7 provide the parts outside the CDR3, is NAGVMQNPRHLVRRRGQEARLRCSPMKGHSHVYWYRQLPEEGLKFMVYLQKENIIDESGMPKERFSAEFPKEGPSILRIQQVVRGDSAAYFCASSPPLSYEQYFGPGTRLTVT.

This clone was seen only a few times. At the DNA level, this CDR3 is encoded by other sequences in the same sample as well. The chain joins TRBV28 to TRBJ1-2; D is unresolved. The length of the CDR3 is 11 residues. V was cut by 2 bases and J by 8 bases, with 6 bases left in between. The germline V gene has CDR1 MDHEN and CDR2 SYDVKM. The CDR3 nucleotides are TGTGCCAGCAGTTTAACGGGAGGCTACACCTTC. Its protein product is CASSLTGGYTF.

This clone has just one count. The chain links TRBV5-1 to TRBJ1-2; D is ambiguous. V was clipped by 0 bases and J by 3 bases, with 9 bases between them. This CDR3 region has 14 residues. CDR1 is SGHRS, CDR2 YFSETQ, per germline. The DNA of the CDR3 is TGCGCCAGCAGCTTGGCCCCCGAGTACTATGGCTACACCTTC. Protein sequence: CASSLAPEYYGYTF. Full variable domain (rest looked up from reference TRBV5-1 and TRBJ1-2): KAGVTQTPRYLIKTRGQQVTLSCSPISGHRSVSWYQQTPGQGLQFLFEYFSETQRNKGNFPGRFSGRQFSNSRSEMNVSTLELGDSALYLCASSLAPEYYGYTFGSGTRLTVV.

V and J are TRBV6-6 and TRBJ2-5, with TRBD1 matching over 10 bases. V trimming: 5 bases; J trimming: 3 bases; junction bases outside the gene matches: 9. This CDR3 comprises 16 residues. Germline CDR1 and CDR2: MNHNY and SVGAGI (reference sequence). The CDR3 spells CASSPTPGTGEETQYF. The CDR3 nucleotides are TGTGCCAGCAGTCCTACGCCCGGGACAGGGGAAGAGACCCAGTACTTC.

The rearrangement uses TRBV5-6 and TRBJ2-5; D remains ambiguous. V was shortened by 3 bases and J by 13 bases, with 16 bases between the two germline ends. Germline CDR1 reads SGHDT; CDR2 reads YYEEEE. CDR3 length: 12 residues. The CDR3 reads CASSSRQFEAYF. CDR3 nucleotide sequence: TGTGCCAGCAGCTCCCGCCAATTCGAAGCGTACTTC. Looking up the rest from reference TRBV5-6 and TRBJ2-5 gives the full variable domain: DAGVTQSPTHLIKTRGQQVTLRCSPKSGHDTVSWYQQALGQGPQFIFQYYEEEERQRGNFPDRFSGHQFPNYSSELNVNALLLGDSALYLCASSSRQFEAYFGPGTRLLVL.